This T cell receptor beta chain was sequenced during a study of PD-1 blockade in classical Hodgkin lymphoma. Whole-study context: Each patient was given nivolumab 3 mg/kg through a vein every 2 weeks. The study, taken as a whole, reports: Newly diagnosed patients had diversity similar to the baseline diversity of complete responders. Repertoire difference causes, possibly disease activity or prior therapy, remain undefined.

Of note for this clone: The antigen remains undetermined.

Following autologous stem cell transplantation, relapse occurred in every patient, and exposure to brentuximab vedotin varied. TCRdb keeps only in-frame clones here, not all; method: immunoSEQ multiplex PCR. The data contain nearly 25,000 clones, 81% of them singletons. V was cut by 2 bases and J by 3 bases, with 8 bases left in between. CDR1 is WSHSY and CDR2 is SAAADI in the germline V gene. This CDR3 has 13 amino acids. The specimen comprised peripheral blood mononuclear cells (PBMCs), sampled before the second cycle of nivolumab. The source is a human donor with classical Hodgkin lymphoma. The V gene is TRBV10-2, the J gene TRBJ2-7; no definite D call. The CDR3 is CASSEGLDYEQYF. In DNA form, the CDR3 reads TGCGCCAGCAGTGAGGGGCTAGACTACGAGCAGTACTTC.